One sample yielded the 29 T cell receptor beta chains listed below, sequenced in a study of blood T cell repertoires in COVID-19. Repertoires were generated with immunoSEQ multiplex PCR, while TCRdb's copy carries only in-frame clones and drops some. The sample records about 180,000 clones, approximately 85% being singletons. The sample consisted of PBMCs or T cells enriched from blood (not recorded which). The receptors here all came from a man aged 35-49 years who had recovered from COVID-19.

This chain uses TRBV7-9 with TRBJ2-2, with D unclear. The CDR3 is 14 amino acids. Germline V CDR1 and CDR2: SEHNR, FQNEAQ (reference sequence). V was shortened by 2 bases and J by 1 base, with 5 bases between the two germline ends. CDR3 in DNA: TGTGCCAGCAGCTTACCATTGAACACCGGGGAGCTGTTTTTT. Translating it yields CASSLPLNTGELFF.

The chain links TRBV29-1 to TRBJ1-1, with D unresolved. Trimming cost V 6 bases and J 4 bases, with 12 bases left between them. CDR1 SQVTM and CDR2 ANQGSEA come from the germline V gene. The CDR3 has 12 amino acids. CDR3 loop: CSVAQTPTEAFF. The CDR3 nucleotides read TGCAGCGTCGCTCAGACTCCCACTGAAGCTTTCTTT.

The chain carries TRBV15 and TRBJ1-2, with 7 bases identical to TRBD1. Germline V lookup: CDR1 LNHNV, CDR2 YYDKDF (reference sequence). V was pared by 5 bases and J by 0 bases, with 9 bases of the junction left unmatched. This CDR3 is 16 amino acids long. DNA of the CDR3: TGTGCCACCAGCCTTGACAGGGTCCGAGCTAACTATGGCTACACCTTC. It translates to CATSLDRVRANYGYTF. The variable domain in full, with the rest retrieved from reference TRBV15 and TRBJ1-2, is DAMVIQNPRYQVTQFGKPVTLSCSQTLNHNVMYWYQQKSSQAPKLLFHYYDKDFNNEADTPDNFQSRRPNTSFCFLDIRSPGLGDTAMYLCATSLDRVRANYGYTFGSGTRLTVV.

This chain links TRBV27 with TRBJ1-5, with 10 bases aligning to TRBD1. Per the germline V gene, CDR1 is MNHEY and CDR2 is SMNVEV (reference sequence). CDR3 length: 14 amino acids. The ends lost 6 bases at V and 6 bases at J; junction bases unmatched: 5. The CDR3: CASRPDRGLQPQHF. The CDR3 DNA sequence: TGTGCCAGCAGACCTGACAGGGGGCTTCAGCCCCAGCATTTT.

The genes are TRBV28 and TRBJ1-5; TRBD1 is a possible D gene (6 bases). CDR3 length equals 13 residues. Germline values: CDR1 MDHEN, CDR2 SYDVKM. V was shortened by 5 bases and J by 5 bases, with 10 bases between the two germline ends. CDR3 bases: TGTGCCAGCAGTGCGTGGACAGATCAGCCCCAGCATTTT. Protein product: CASSAWTDQPQHF.

The chain joins TRBV10-3 to TRBJ1-6; 8 bases are a match to TRBD1. J lost 8 bases, V lost 6 bases, and 3 bases had no gene match. Germline CDR1 reads ENHRY; CDR2 reads SYGVKD. The CDR3 is made up of 13 amino acids. CDR3 coding DNA: TGTGCCATCAGGGACAGGGATGATTCACCCCTCCACTTT. Protein product: CAIRDRDDSPLHF.

The chain employs TRBV27 and TRBJ1-2, with D unresolved. The CDR3 covers 13 residues. V lost 0 bases and J lost 2, with 4 bases in between. Per germline, CDR1 MNHEY and CDR2 SMNVEV (reference sequence). CDR3 DNA sequence: TGTGCCAGCAGTTTATCCCCAAACTATGGCTACACCTTC. Translated: CASSLSPNYGYTF.

CDR3 sequence reads: CASSSAAGQATGELFF. In nucleotides, the CDR3 is TGTGCCAGCAGCTCCGCCGCCGGACAGGCCACCGGGGAGCTGTTTTTT. The V call is TRBV7-9, the J call TRBJ2-2; 7 bases fit TRBD1. The V segment lost 4 bases and the J segment 4 bases; nucleotides outside the gene matches: 9. Germline assignment: CDR1 SEHNR and CDR2 FQNEAQ (reference sequence). The CDR3 spans 16 residues.

The rearrangement uses TRBV7-9 and TRBJ2-1; 8 bases are a match to TRBD1. CDR3 length: 15 amino acids. Per the germline V gene, CDR1 is SEHNR and CDR2 is FQNEAQ (reference sequence). The V and J ends lost 4 bases and 1 base, in that order; junction bases with no gene match: 3. The CDR3 DNA sequence: TGTGCCAGCAGCTCTAGACAGGGGTCCTACAATGAGCAGTTCTTC. Translating it yields CASSSRQGSYNEQFF.

This chain joins TRBV7-2 and TRBJ2-7; 7 bases are shared with TRBD2. Germline V CDR1 and CDR2: SGHTA, FQGNSA. V gave up 1 base and J gave up 2 bases; unmatched junction bases: 2. The CDR3 loop spans 14 amino acids. The CDR3 nucleotides are TGTGCCAGCAGCTTAGTCCGGGGGGCCTACGAGCAGTACTTC. Amino acids: CASSLVRGAYEQYF.

The chain couples TRBV11-3 to TRBJ1-1; TRBD1 might be the D (6 bases). Deletions cut 4 bases from V and 1 base from J, with 16 bases between. The germline CDR1 and CDR2 sequences are SGHNT and YENEEA. CDR3 length: 16 residues. CDR3 bases: TGTGCCAGCAGCTCTAGCCCCCAGACAGGGAACACTGAAGCTTTCTTT. Translated, it gives CASSSSPQTGNTEAFF.

This clone was observed a few times. The rearrangement joins TRBV6-5 to TRBJ1-1; 8 bases are a match to TRBD1. The trim removed 6 bases at V and 3 bases at J, leaving 3 bases unmatched. Germline V lookup: CDR1 MNHEY, CDR2 SVGAGI. The CDR3 is made up of 13 amino acids. CDR3 sequence: CASSRGPDTEAFF. CDR3 coding DNA: TGTGCCAGCAGCAGGGGGCCGGACACTGAAGCTTTCTTT.

CDR3: CASSWGDNEAFF. DNA for the CDR3: TGTGCCAGTAGTTGGGGCGACAACGAAGCTTTCTTT. This rearrangement joins TRBV19 to TRBJ1-1; D is possibly TRBD1 (5 bases). V was pared by 5 bases and J by 8 bases, with 12 bases between. This CDR3 region has 12 residues. The V gene's germline CDR1 is LNHDA and CDR2 SQIVND (reference sequence).

This chain connects TRBV3-1 (or the pseudogene TRBV3-2) to TRBJ1-6; D possibly corresponds to TRBD1 (6 bases). V gave up 0 bases and J gave up 6 bases, with 12 bases separating them. This CDR3 is built from 16 residues. From germline, CDR1 is LGHDT and CDR2 YNNKEL (reference sequence). CDR3 protein: CASSQDLRGSNSPLHF. DNA for the CDR3: TGTGCCAGCAGCCAAGATCTTAGGGGGAGTAATTCACCCCTCCACTTT.

The rearrangement uses TRBV7-9 and TRBJ2-2; TRBD1 is a possible D gene (6 bases). CDR3 length equals 16 residues. Germline V CDR1 and CDR2: SEHNR, FQNEAQ (reference sequence). Trimming pared 2 bases from V and 6 bases from J, leaving 16 bases between. The chain's CDR3 is CASSLRSTGGAGELFF. DNA for the CDR3: TGTGCCAGCAGCTTAAGGTCGACAGGAGGTGCCGGGGAGCTGTTTTTT.

The CDR3 bases are TGTGCCAGCAGTTCGACTAGCGGGAGATCTGCCGGGGAGCTGTTTTTT. It is translated as CASSSTSGRSAGELFF. The V gene is TRBV9, the J gene TRBJ2-2; the match to TRBD2 covers 12 bases. Germline V CDR1 and CDR2: SGDLS, YYNGEE. The CDR3 is made up of 16 amino acids. Losses at the gene ends were 5 bases for V and 6 bases for J; bases not matched to a gene: 8. Combining the CDR3 with reference TRBV9 and TRBJ2-2 gives the whole variable domain DSGVTQTPKHLITATGQRVTLRCSPRSGDLSVYWYQQSLDQGLQFLIQYYNGEERAKGNILERFSAQQFPDLHSELNLSSLELGDSALYFCASSSTSGRSAGELFFGEGSRLTVL.

This chain uses TRBV12-3 or TRBV12-4 with TRBJ2-5; tentatively, D is TRBD1 (5 bases). V shed 6 bases and J shed 1 base, with 9 bases lying between them. The CDR3 is 13 amino acids. Here the CDR3 reads CASRLTVQETQYF. CDR3 bases: TGTGCCAGCAGGCTGACAGTCCAAGAGACCCAGTACTTC.

This chain connects TRBV2 to TRBJ2-7; 10 bases match TRBD1. The CDR3 covers 15 residues. Trimming cost V 4 bases and J 4 bases; bases outside gene matches: 7. Germline V gives CDR1 SNHLY, CDR2 FYNNEI. The CDR3 nucleotides read TGTGCCAGCAGTGGGATGGGACAGGGGCAATACGAGCAGTACTTC. Protein product: CASSGMGQGQYEQYF.

The table lists this clone with a count of one. The sample has other DNA sequences that encode this CDR3 too. The chain couples TRBV5-6 to TRBJ1-5, with a tentative D call TRBD1 (5 bases). Trimming removed 0 bases at V and 4 bases at J, with 8 bases between. Germline-derived CDR1 and CDR2 are SGHDT and YYEEEE. The CDR3 totals 14 residues. The CDR3 DNA sequence: TGTGCCAGCAGCTTGGGACAGCTAAATCAGCCCCAGCATTTT. This encodes CASSLGQLNQPQHF.

V usage is TRBV5-6 and J usage is TRBJ2-1; D unclear. V was shortened by 4 bases and J by 3 bases, with 11 bases between the two germline ends. Germline-derived CDR1 and CDR2 are SGHDT and YYEEEE. The length of the CDR3 is 14 residues. The CDR3: CASSPLLGYNEQFF. In DNA form, the CDR3 reads TGTGCCAGCAGCCCGCTCCTAGGCTACAATGAGCAGTTCTTC.

This sequence joins TRBV27 and TRBJ2-1; D may be TRBD2 (5 bases). V lost 7 bases to trimming and J lost 3 bases, with 13 bases between them. This CDR3 is 14 amino acids long. Germline CDR1 MNHEY, CDR2 SMNVEV (reference sequence). CDR3 sequence reads: CASTVSGGYNEQFF. The CDR3 region has the DNA TGTGCCAGCACCGTGAGCGGAGGCTACAATGAGCAGTTCTTC.

The chain combines TRBV6-5 with TRBJ1-2; D is ambiguous. V was pared by 5 bases and J by 5 bases, with 15 bases between. The CDR3 length is 14 residues. Germline loops: CDR1 MNHEY, CDR2 SVGAGI. The DNA for the CDR3 is TGTGCCAGCAGTCCCTTCCTATCGGAGTATGGCTACACCTTC. Translation gives CASSPFLSEYGYTF.

Notes on this clone: Other DNA sequences in the same sample also yield this CDR3. The rearrangement uses TRBV27 and TRBJ2-7; the D is unclear. V was pared by 3 bases and J by 4 bases, with 10 bases between. The CDR3 is 13 residues long. The germline V gene has CDR1 MNHEY and CDR2 SMNVEV (reference sequence). Here the CDR3 DNA reads TGTGCCAGCAGTTTGGGCCTTGGTTACGAGCAGTACTTC. Its protein product is CASSLGLGYEQYF.

V usage is TRBV11-2 and J usage is TRBJ1-5; perhaps TRBD1 as D (5 bases). V dropped 0 bases and J dropped 6 bases, with 6 bases sitting between them. Germline V CDR1 and CDR2: SGHAT, FQNNGV. This CDR3 comprises 13 residues. The DNA of the CDR3 is TGTGCCAGCAGCTTAGACAGGGCTCAGCCCCAGCATTTT. Residues: CASSLDRAQPQHF.

The chain is built from TRBV7-8 and TRBJ2-7; tentatively, D is TRBD1 (6 bases). The CDR3 loop spans 14 amino acids. The germline CDR1 and CDR2 sequences are SGHVS and FQNEAQ. V lost 1 base to trimming and J lost 3 bases, with 10 bases between them. The CDR3 region has the DNA TGTGCCAGCAGCTTAGGGGGGCGAATCTACGAGCAGTACTTC. It yields the protein CASSLGGRIYEQYF.

The genes are TRBV2 and TRBJ1-2; D not resolved. V was pared by 6 bases and J by 1 base, with 12 bases between. The germline V gene has CDR1 SNHLY and CDR2 FYNNEI. The CDR3 spans 14 residues. As DNA, the CDR3 is TGTGCCAGCAGCGCCCTCAGAGGTAACTATGGCTACACCTTC. Translated, it gives CASSALRGNYGYTF.

V and J are TRBV5-6 and TRBJ1-2; 7 bases match TRBD1. Germline-derived CDR1 and CDR2 are SGHDT and YYEEEE. CDR3 size: 12 residues. V gave up 5 bases and J gave up 8 bases; unmatched junction bases: 6. This CDR3 reads CASSSNRGGYTF. The CDR3 coding sequence is TGTGCCAGCAGTTCCAACAGGGGCGGCTACACCTTC.

The V and J genes are TRBV5-4 and TRBJ2-3; maybe TRBD1 (5 bases). CDR3 length equals 15 residues. Trimming removed 1 base from V and 4 bases from J, with 13 bases in between. CDR1 is SGHNT, CDR2 YYREEE, per germline (reference sequence). The CDR3 DNA reads as TGTGCCAGCAGCTTGTGGATCCAGGGCTCAGATACGCAGTATTTT. It codes for CASSLWIQGSDTQYF.

V usage is TRBV19 and J usage is TRBJ2-3; D ambiguous. The CDR3 totals 13 residues. V was trimmed by 4 bases and J by 1 base, leaving 6 bases between them. The germline V gene encodes CDR1 LNHDA and CDR2 SQIVND (reference sequence). CDR3 sequence reads: CASSSGRTDTQYF. The CDR3 DNA reads as TGTGCCAGTAGTAGTGGCCGCACAGATACGCAGTATTTT.